This TCR beta chain came from a study of cytomegalovirus exposure and HLA in healthy donors. Study observations and caveats: Altogether, 150 to 200 TCR beta chains were recorded as cytomegalovirus-associated. Highest at DRB1 and lowest at HLA-C, TCR association rates differed among HLA loci in a later analysis. Immune exposure information comprised only CMV serostatus. When presence/absence was analysed, sequencing depth was taken to be roughly uniform across donors.

The germline V gene encodes CDR1 LGHNA and CDR2 YSLEER. The CDR3 extends over 18 amino acids. Trimming took 4 bases from V and 1 from J; bases not matched to a gene: 12. As regards this clone: Its specificity is not known.

The study ran its PCR with 60 Vbeta and 13 Jbeta primers. The assay was immunoSEQ multiplex PCR, and TCRdb's table has in-frame clones only and misses some. This table holds roughly 110,000 clones, 55% to 70% found once. Material: PBMCs. This receptor was taken from a woman in her 30s in good health and CMV-seronegative. The chain has TRBV4-3 and TRBJ1-4; 7 positions match TRBD1. CDR3 region: CASSRDSGGWETNEKLFF. CDR3 DNA sequence: TGCGCCAGCAGCCGAGACTCAGGGGGGTGGGAAACTAATGAAAAACTGTTTTTT.